This is a list of T cell receptor beta chains from one sample in a study of cytomegalovirus exposure and HLA in healthy donors. Sequencing used immunoSEQ multiplex PCR; TCRdb keeps in-frame clones, though not all of them. The repertoire holds fewer than 200,000 clones, 83% seen once, with about 1.7% in the top ten. What was sequenced was PBMCs. These receptors were collected from a man aged 40-50 years in good health and CMV-seropositive. Both conserved end residues are part of each CDR3. The D gene is left open where the match is weak. Some rows have no size entry. The others give once, few or many, or a class for an expanded clone.

TRBJ2-7	TRBD1	.	TRBV7-9	TGTGCCAGCAGCTTCCTGACAGGGGACGAGCAGTACTTC	CASSFLTGDEQYF
TRBJ2-7	TRBD2	.	TRBV5-5	TGTGCCAGCAGCTTAGGAGCGCTAGCGGGGTTAAGGGCCCTCTCCTACGAGCAGTACTTC	CASSLGALAGLRALSYEQYF
TRBJ2-7	TRBD2	.	TRBV10-3	TGTGCCATCATGGGTCTAGCGGGAGGCGGCGAGCAGTACTTC	CAIMGLAGGGEQYF
TRBJ2-4	TRBD1	.	TRBV29-1	TGCAGCGTTGCTGGACAGGGCTCACACCTAGCCAAAAACATTCAGTACTTC	CSVAGQGSHLAKNIQYF
TRBJ2-7	TRBD2	.	TRBV11-1	TGTGCCAGCAGCCCCGGGACTAGCGCTATCTCCTACGAGCAGTACTTC	CASSPGTSAISYEQYF
TRBJ1-4	.	.	TRBV30	TGTGCCTGGAGTGTACAGGGCTCAGGTGAAAAACTGTTTTTT	CAWSVQGSGEKLFF
TRBJ1-5	TRBD1	.	TRBV6-1	TGTGCCAGCAGTCGCGGACAGGCGAGCAATCAGCCCCAGCATTTT	CASSRGQASNQPQHF
TRBJ2-7	TRBD2	.	TRBV13	TGTGCCAGCAGCTTACTAGCGGGATACTACGAGCAGTACTTC	CASSLLAGYYEQYF
TRBJ1-6	TRBD1	.	TRBV6-5	TGTGCCAGCAGTTCCGGGACAGCAGATTCACCCCTCCACTTT	CASSSGTADSPLHF
TRBJ2-1	.	.	TRBV11-2	TGTGCCAGCAGCTTACCGGGTTTGACTGAGCAGTTCTTC	CASSLPGLTEQFF
TRBJ2-7	TRBD1	once	TRBV27	TGTGCCAGCAGTTTCGGGACAGGTTCCTACGAGCAGTACTTC	CASSFGTGSYEQYF
TRBJ2-1	.	.	TRBV28	TGTGCCAGCAACCTCCAGGGTCGAGCTAACAATGAGCAGTTCTTC	CASNLQGRANNEQFF
TRBJ1-1	.	few	TRBV5-6	TGTGCCAGCAGCCTGGGATCGGCCAGGGAAGCTTTCTTT	CASSLGSAREAFF
TRBJ2-5	.	.	TRBV12-2	TGTGCAAGTCGCTACACACGGGGACAGAAGATTCAAGAGACCCAGTACTTC	CASRYTRGQKIQETQYF
TRBJ2-7	.	.	TRBV4-3	TGCGCCAGCAGCCCTGGGTGGGGGACATCCTACGAGCAGTACTTC	CASSPGWGTSYEQYF
TRBJ1-2	TRBD1	.	TRBV4-2	TGTGCCAGCAGCCAAGAAGAACAGGGGGCGAATGGCTACACCTTC	CASSQEEQGANGYTF
TRBJ2-3	.	.	TRBV5-4	TGTGCCAGCAGCTTGCTAGACGGGTACACAGATACGCAGTATTTT	CASSLLDGYTDTQYF
TRBJ2-7	.	.	TRBV6-5	TGTGCCAGCAGTTCCCAACCTAGTTCGGACGAGCAGTACTTC	CASSSQPSSDEQYF
TRBJ2-7	.	.	TRBV21-1	TGTGCCAGCAGCAAAGTGAGGACAGGGCTGGGCTACGAGCAGTACTTC	CASSKVRTGLGYEQYF
TRBJ2-4	TRBD1	.	TRBV5-6	TGTGCCAGCAGCCCCGCCGGACAGGGCAGAAACATTCAGTACTTC	CASSPAGQGRNIQYF
TRBJ1-1	.	.	TRBV5-6	TGTGCCAGCAGCCCCCTGGCCTTCAACACTGAAGCTTTCTTT	CASSPLAFNTEAFF
TRBJ2-7	TRBD1	.	TRBV5-5	TGTGCCAGCAGCTCGGACAGGGTACGCTACGAGCAGTACTTC	CASSSDRVRYEQYF
TRBJ1-1	.	once	TRBV18	TGTGCCAGCTCACCAAAGACAGCCGGGGGTGAAGCTTTCTTT	CASSPKTAGGEAFF
TRBJ1-1	.	.	TRBV10-1	TGCGCCAGCAGTGATAGTGGCGGAGTTTCTACTGAAGCTTTCTTT	CASSDSGGVSTEAFF
TRBJ1-2	.	once	TRBV29-1	TGCAGCGTTGAAGATCCCGTGATCCGGGAGGGCTACACCTTC	CSVEDPVIREGYTF
TRBJ2-2	.	.	TRBV2	TGTGCCAGTTCAGGGACCGGGGAGCTGTTTTTT	CASSGTGELFF
TRBJ2-7	.	.	TRBV6-1	TGTGCCAGCAGACCGGGGTTCACCTACGAGCAGTACTTC	CASRPGFTYEQYF
TRBJ2-1	.	once	TRBV9	TGTGCCAGCAGCCCGGACAGCCATGAGCAGTTCTTC	CASSPDSHEQFF
TRBJ1-3	.	.	TRBV10-1	TGCGCCAGCAAAGGCTCGGGGACAAATTCTGGAAACACCATATATTTT	CASKGSGTNSGNTIYF
TRBJ2-1	TRBD1	few	TRBV7-9	TGTGCCAGCAGCCCTGAAGGGACAGGGTACAATGAGCAGTTCTTC	CASSPEGTGYNEQFF
TRBJ2-1	.	.	TRBV7-3	TGTGCCAGCAGCGAAGTAGGGGGGAGGGGCAATGAGCAGTTCTTC	CASSEVGGRGNEQFF
TRBJ2-5	TRBD2	.	TRBV15	TGTGCCACCAGCAGAGCCCCTCTAGCGGGAGAGACCCAGTACTTC	CATSRAPLAGETQYF
TRBJ2-7	.	.	TRBV7-9	TGTGCCAGCAGCTCCGCCAGCAGGGGGGCGCAGTACTTC	CASSSASRGAQYF
TRBJ2-1	TRBD2	.	TRBV4-1	TGCGCCAGCAGCCAAGAGACTAGCGTATCCTATTCGGGGTACAATGAGCAGTTCTTC	CASSQETSVSYSGYNEQFF
TRBJ2-7	.	.	TRBV7-7	TGTGCTAGCAGCTTAGATGAGGGGGACCCAGAGCAGTACTTC	CASSLDEGDPEQYF
TRBJ1-1	.	.	TRBV5-5	TGTGCCAGCAGCTTGGCGGGGGGTACAAACACTGAAGCTTTCTTT	CASSLAGGTNTEAFF
TRBJ1-2	.	.	TRBV18	TGTGCCAGCTCCCCAGGACCCGCGAGGGACTATGGCTACACCTTC	CASSPGPARDYGYTF
TRBJ2-5	TRBD1	.	TRBV7-7	TGTGCTAGCAGCTCCGACAGGGGGGCAGAGACCCAGTACTTC	CASSSDRGAETQYF
TRBJ2-7	TRBD1	.	TRBV5-6	TGTGCCAGCAGCTGGGACAGGGCGTCGTACGAGCAGTACTTC	CASSWDRASYEQYF
TRBJ2-6	TRBD1	.	TRBV4-1	TGCGCCAGCAGCCCATCCGGGACGACAGGGGGAAGGTCTGGGGCCAACGTCCTGACTTTC	CASSPSGTTGGRSGANVLTF
TRBJ2-1	.	.	TRBV27	TGTGCCAGCAGTTCCAACTCCTACAATGAGCAGTTCTTC	CASSSNSYNEQFF
TRBJ1-2	.	.	TRBV7-9	TGTGCCACACCGGAGGGTATGGGCGGCTACACCTTC	CATPEGMGGYTF